Each of the 30 T cell receptor beta chains below was sequenced from the same sample in a study of blood T cell repertoires in COVID-19. Method: immunoSEQ multiplex PCR; TCRdb's copy keeps in-frame clones and lacks some. The table has 210,000 or so clones, less than 90% seen once. Sequences were obtained from peripheral blood. These TCRs come from a man aged 35 to 55 with active or convalescent COVID-19.

The chain combines TRBV30 with TRBJ1-5; no clear D gene. Looked up from germline, CDR1 is GTSNPN and CDR2 is SVGIG (reference sequence). V was shortened by 2 bases and J by 3 bases, with 11 bases between the two germline ends. The CDR3 is made up of 14 amino acids. The CDR3 sequence is CAWSRSGVNQPQHF. For the CDR3, the DNA is TGTGCCTGGAGTCGATCCGGGGTCAATCAGCCCCAGCATTTT.

The CDR3 DNA is TGTGCCAGCAGTTTATCGGGACAGGGGCCCCACGAGCAGTACTTC. Residues: CASSLSGQGPHEQYF. This chain uses TRBV27 with TRBJ2-7; 10 nucleotides align to TRBD1. The CDR3 runs to 15 residues. The junction had 4 bases not matched to a gene; V was cut back by 0 bases and J by 5 bases. Germline CDR1 and CDR2: MNHEY and SMNVEV (reference sequence).

This sequence joins TRBV29-1 and TRBJ1-2; 10 bases align to TRBD1. The J segment lost 10 bases and the V segment lost 4 bases, leaving 9 bases of the junction unmatched. Germline V CDR1 and CDR2: SQVTM, ANQGSEA. The CDR3 sequence is 13 residues long. For the CDR3, the DNA is TGCAGCGTTGTCGGGACAGGGGTGTTAGACTACACCTTC. This gives the protein CSVVGTGVLDYTF.

For this clone: At one of its ends the junction is not consistent with the germline gene, which may arise from a read error. The chain carries TRBV11-2 and TRBJ2-7, with D unclear. Germline loops: CDR1 SGHAT, CDR2 FQNNGV. The CDR3 sequence is 15 residues long. The CDR3 DNA follows: TGTGCCAGCAGCGTAGAGGTTTGGGCCCGTTACGAGCAGTACTTC. Amino acid sequence: CASSVEVWARYEQYF.

The chain links TRBV4-2 to TRBJ1-2, with D maybe TRBD1 (5 bases). Germline V gene data show CDR1 as LGHNA and CDR2 as YNFKEQ. The CDR3 has 15 amino acids. Trimming removed 2 bases at V and 4 bases at J, with 14 bases between. The DNA for the CDR3 is TGTGCCAGCAGCCAAATCACGGACACAGGCTATGGCTACACCTTC. Protein: CASSQITDTGYGYTF.

The V call is TRBV3-1 (or the pseudogene TRBV3-2), the J call TRBJ1-1, with 7 bases identical to TRBD1. V gave up 1 base and J gave up 4 bases; unmatched junction bases: 9. The CDR3 is 16 residues long. The V gene's germline CDR1 is LGHDT and CDR2 YNNKEL (reference sequence). The CDR3 region has the DNA TGTGCCAGCAGCCAAGGTTCGGCAGGGGGTTTCACTGAAGCTTTCTTT. Translated, it gives CASSQGSAGGFTEAFF.

This chain connects TRBV7-9 to TRBJ1-5; 7 bases are shared with TRBD1. The trim removed 5 bases at V and 4 bases at J, leaving 5 bases unmatched. The CDR3 loop spans 14 amino acids. The germline CDR1 and CDR2 sequences are SEHNR and FQNEAQ (reference sequence). The CDR3 nucleotides read TGTGCCAGCAGCAAACGGGACAGTAATCAGCCCCAGCATTTT. Its translation: CASSKRDSNQPQHF.

The chain joins TRBV5-1 to TRBJ1-1; 7 positions agree with TRBD1. The germline V gene encodes CDR1 SGHRS and CDR2 YFSETQ. V lost 0 bases and J lost 0; bases outside the gene matches: 8. The length of the CDR3 is 17 residues. The chain's CDR3 is CASSLAVQGGMNTEAFF. Written as DNA, the CDR3 is TGCGCCAGCAGCTTGGCTGTCCAGGGGGGTATGAACACTGAAGCTTTCTTT.

The V call is TRBV24-1, the J call TRBJ2-1; no firm D call. The CDR3 is 14 amino acids. With 2 bases removed from V and 1 base from J, the gap between germline ends came to 5 bases. From germline, CDR1 is KGHDR and CDR2 SFDVKD. CDR3 sequence reads: CATSDWASYNEQFF. CDR3 bases: TGTGCCACCAGTGATTGGGCTTCCTACAATGAGCAGTTCTTC.

The chain joins TRBV18 to TRBJ2-2, with 10 bases lining up with TRBD2. The CDR3 sequence is 19 residues long. Germline CDR1 is KGHSH and CDR2 is LQKENI. Trimming cost V 0 bases and J 6 bases; bases outside gene matches: 13. The CDR3 DNA reads as TGTGCCAGCTCACCACCGACTGGCCAGCGGGAGGGCCACGCCGGGGAGCTGTTTTTT. Translated: CASSPPTGQREGHAGELFF.

This clone was found once. Other DNA variants within this sample encode the same CDR3. The J gene is TRBJ2-1, the V gene TRBV5-1; TRBD1 aligns across 9 bases. This CDR3 is built from 14 residues. Germline CDR1 SGHRS, CDR2 YFSETQ. With 4 bases clipped from V and 5 bases from J, the junction kept 4 bases outside the gene matches. Here the CDR3 reads CASSPDRGNNEQFF. The CDR3, as DNA: TGCGCCAGCAGCCCGGACAGGGGAAACAATGAGCAGTTCTTC.

The CDR3 spells CASSRRETNTGELFF. DNA of the CDR3: TGTGCCAGCAGCCGGCGGGAGACAAACACCGGGGAGCTGTTTTTT. The chain recombines TRBV4-2 with TRBJ2-2; the match to TRBD2 covers 7 bases. Germline V gene sequence: CDR1 LGHNA, CDR2 YNFKEQ. V gave up 4 bases and J gave up 2 bases; unmatched junction bases: 4. This CDR3 has 15 residues.

The genes are TRBV30 and TRBJ2-3, with 9 bases aligning to TRBD2. Germline V gene sequence: CDR1 GTSNPN, CDR2 SVGIG (reference sequence). The CDR3 length is 17 residues. The J segment lost 0 bases and the V segment lost 6 bases, leaving 13 bases of the junction unmatched. CDR3 loop: CACTTSGSGISTDTQYF. In DNA form, the CDR3 reads TGTGCCTGCACCACTAGCGGGTCTGGGATCAGCACAGATACGCAGTATTTT. The variable domain in full, completed from reference TRBV30 and TRBJ2-3, reads SQTIHQWPATLVQPVGSPLSLECTVEGTSNPNLYWYRQAAGRGLQLLFYSVGIGQISSEVPQNLSASRPQDRQFILSSKKLLLSDSGFYLCACTTSGSGISTDTQYFGPGTRLTVL.

The chain uses TRBV2 and TRBJ1-5; TRBD1 agrees at 8 bases. From germline, CDR1 is SNHLY and CDR2 FYNNEI. The ends lost 6 bases at V and 12 bases at J; junction bases unmatched: 10. The CDR3 contains 13 residues. The CDR3 spells CASSPEGQGGQHF. CDR3 DNA: TGTGCCAGCAGCCCCGAAGGACAGGGTGGCCAGCATTTT.

J is TRBJ1-2 and V is TRBV27; tentatively, D is TRBD1 (5 bases). V lost 5 bases to trimming and J lost 4 bases, with 14 bases between them. CDR1 and CDR2 (germline): MNHEY, SMNVEV (reference sequence). The CDR3 spans 14 residues. The CDR3 coding sequence is TGTGCCAGCAGTCCGGGAGGGACGGCCTATGGCTACACCTTC. Protein product: CASSPGGTAYGYTF.

The V call is TRBV9, the J call TRBJ2-7; D may be TRBD2 (5 bases). The V end lost 4 bases, the J end lost 2 bases, and 16 bases lay between the germline ends. Germline V gives CDR1 SGDLS, CDR2 YYNGEE. The CDR3 extends over 15 amino acids. The CDR3 DNA sequence: TGTGCCAGCAGCCCCGACTATCCTTTCACCTACGAGCAGTACTTC. Translating it yields CASSPDYPFTYEQYF.

The chain employs TRBV29-1 and TRBJ1-1; TRBD1 matches at 8 bases. Germline CDR1 reads SQVTM; CDR2 reads ANQGSEA. The CDR3 is made up of 12 amino acids. The V segment lost 4 bases and the J segment 7 bases; nucleotides outside the gene matches: 5. CDR3 sequence (DNA): TGCAGCGTTGTCGGGACAGGTAATGAAGCTTTCTTT. Its translation is CSVVGTGNEAFF.

The chain is built from TRBV19 and TRBJ1-3; TRBD1 matches at 8 bases. The CDR3 runs 15 residues. CDR1 is LNHDA and CDR2 is SQIVND in the germline V gene (reference sequence). J gave up 4 bases and V 8 bases, and 10 bases lay outside the gene matches. Written as DNA, the CDR3 is TGTGCCAGTTCTCACAGGGGGTCGTCCGGAAACACCATATATTTT. Its protein is CASSHRGSSGNTIYF.

The rearrangement joins TRBV7-3 to TRBJ1-2; 11 positions agree with TRBD1. The CDR3 runs 15 residues. Losses at the gene ends were 5 bases for V and 3 bases for J; bases not matched to a gene: 5. Per germline, CDR1 SGHTA and CDR2 FQGTGA. The DNA for the CDR3 is TGTGCCAGCAGCCCGGACAGGGGGCGAGACTATGGCTACACCTTC. This translates into CASSPDRGRDYGYTF.

The rearrangement joins TRBV27 to TRBJ1-1; D not certain. This CDR3 has 16 residues. Germline lookup yields CDR1 MNHEY and CDR2 SMNVEV (reference sequence). V was clipped by 7 bases and J by 3 bases, with 21 bases between them. This CDR3 reads CASTTRVGSGYTEAFF. In DNA form, the CDR3 reads TGTGCCAGCACCACCCGAGTAGGTTCGGGGTACACTGAAGCTTTCTTT.

This clone was observed a handful of times. V and J are TRBV10-3 and TRBJ2-7; D may be TRBD1 (6 bases). The V and J ends lost 5 bases and 5 bases respectively, with 13 bases between them. This CDR3 has 13 amino acids. Germline V gene sequence: CDR1 ENHRY, CDR2 SYGVKD. The CDR3 loop is CAISPGQVDEQYF. CDR3 in DNA: TGTGCCATCAGTCCGGGACAAGTAGACGAGCAGTACTTC.

V gene TRBV5-5 combines with J gene TRBJ1-3; TRBD1 is a possible D gene (5 bases). The CDR3 extends over 15 amino acids. Trimming stripped 4 bases from V and 4 bases from J, with 15 bases between. The V gene's germline CDR1 is SGHKS and CDR2 YYEKEE (reference sequence). The CDR3 protein is CASSRRGVGGNTIYF. Written as DNA, the CDR3 is TGTGCCAGCAGCCGGCGGGGGGTAGGAGGAAACACCATATATTTT. The whole variable domain, filled in from reference TRBV5-5 and TRBJ1-3, reads DAGVTQSPTHLIKTRGQQVTLRCSPISGHKSVSWYQQVLGQGPQFIFQYYEKEERGRGNFPDRFSARQFPNYSSELNVNALLLGDSALYLCASSRRGVGGNTIYFGEGSWLTVV.

The chain has TRBV11-1 and TRBJ2-3; a weak D match, TRBD1 (5 bases). The germline gives CDR1 SGHAT, CDR2 FQDESV (reference sequence). Trimming removed 3 bases at V and 8 bases at J, with 12 bases between. The CDR3 runs 13 residues. In nucleotides, the CDR3 is TGTGCCAGCAGCTTCACTGATCAGGGTACGCAGTATTTT. It codes for CASSFTDQGTQYF.

V usage is TRBV18 and J usage is TRBJ2-3, with no clear D. Germline values: CDR1 KGHSH, CDR2 LQKENI. Trimming took 4 bases from V and 1 from J, leaving 15 bases between them. The CDR3 length is 16 residues. In nucleotides, the CDR3 is TGTGCCAGCTCACGATCCCAGTCAGAGGGCACAGATACGCAGTATTTT. Translating it yields CASSRSQSEGTDTQYF.

In regard to this clone: Other DNA sequences from this sample encode an identical CDR3 as well. In nucleotides, the CDR3 is TGTGCCAGTAGTATCGGAGGGGGCAACACTGAAGCTTTCTTT. Translating gives CASSIGGGNTEAFF. The rearrangement uses TRBV19 and TRBJ1-1; 7 nucleotides match TRBD1. This CDR3 region has 14 residues. The germline gives CDR1 LNHDA, CDR2 SQIVND (reference sequence). With 3 bases clipped from V and 2 bases from J, the junction kept 3 bases outside the gene matches.

The chain uses TRBV28 and TRBJ1-2; 7 bases line up with TRBD1. Per the germline V gene, CDR1 is MDHEN and CDR2 is SYDVKM. The CDR3 length is 13 residues. The ends lost 4 bases at V and 8 bases at J; junction bases unmatched: 7. The CDR3 region is CASSSTGVGGYTF. The CDR3 nucleotides are TGTGCCAGCAGTTCTACAGGGGTAGGCGGCTACACCTTC.

The gene calls are TRBV7-9 and TRBJ2-2, with TRBD2 identical over 13 bases. J lost 5 bases, V lost 4 bases, and 1 base had no gene match. The CDR3 is 15 amino acids. CDR1 SEHNR and CDR2 FQNEAQ come from the germline V gene (reference sequence). Here the CDR3 DNA reads TGTGCCAGCAGCTCGGGACTAGCGGGAACCGGGGAGCTGTTTTTT. It is translated as CASSSGLAGTGELFF. The full variable domain, in which reference TRBV7-9 and TRBJ2-2 provide the parts outside the CDR3, is DTGVSQNPRHKITKRGQNVTFRCDPISEHNRLYWYRQTLGQGPEFLTYFQNEAQLEKSRLLSDRFSAERPKGSFSTLEIQRTEQGDSAMYLCASSSGLAGTGELFFGEGSRLTVL.

V is TRBV7-8 and J is TRBJ2-3; possible D gene TRBD1, 5 bases. There are 15 residues in the CDR3. The germline V gene has CDR1 SGHVS and CDR2 FQNEAQ. V was shortened by 5 bases and J by 4 bases, with 16 bases between the two germline ends. As DNA, the CDR3 is TGTGCCAGCAGCCCCTGGGGCGGTCCTGCAGATACGCAGTATTTT. This gives the protein CASSPWGGPADTQYF.

This chain uses TRBV7-6 with TRBJ2-7; a possible D gene is TRBD1 (5 bases). Germline V gene data show CDR1 as SGHVS and CDR2 as FNYEAQ. The CDR3 has 15 amino acids. Deletions cut 5 bases from V and 5 bases from J, with 19 bases between. The CDR3 sequence: CASSPSGASYDEQYF. For the CDR3, the DNA is TGTGCCAGCAGCCCGAGTGGGGCCAGCTACGACGAGCAGTACTTC.

This chain links TRBV19 with TRBJ1-2, with 7 bases matching TRBD1. The V segment lost 6 bases and the J segment 4 bases; nucleotides outside the gene matches: 8. This CDR3 comprises 14 residues. CDR1 is LNHDA and CDR2 is SQIVND in the germline V gene (reference sequence). Here the CDR3 DNA reads TGTGCCAGTAGGATCTCGACAGGGACCTATGGCTACACCTTC. Translation gives CASRISTGTYGYTF.